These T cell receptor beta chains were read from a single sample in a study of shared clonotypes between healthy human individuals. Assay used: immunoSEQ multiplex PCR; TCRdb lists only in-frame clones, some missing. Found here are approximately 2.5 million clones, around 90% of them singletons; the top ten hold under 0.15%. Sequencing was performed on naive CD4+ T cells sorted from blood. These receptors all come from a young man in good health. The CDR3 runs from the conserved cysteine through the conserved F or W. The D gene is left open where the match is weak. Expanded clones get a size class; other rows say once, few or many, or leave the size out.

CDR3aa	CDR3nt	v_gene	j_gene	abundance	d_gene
CASSPYVQGPNEQYF	TGTGCCAGCTCACCGTACGTACAGGGTCCCAACGAGCAGTACTTC	TRBV18	TRBJ2-7	NA	NA
CASRATAYEQYF	TGCGCCAGCAGAGCGACCGCCTACGAGCAGTACTTC	TRBV10-2	TRBJ2-7	once	NA
CASSFYPLAGELFF	TGTGCCAGCAGTTTTTACCCTTTGGCCGGGGAGCTGTTTTTT	TRBV27	TRBJ2-2	NA	NA
CASNLQGNTGELFF	TGTGCCAGCAACTTACAGGGGAACACCGGGGAGCTGTTTTTT	TRBV28	TRBJ2-2	NA	NA
CASSLQTGGSGNTIYF	TGCGCCAGCAGTCTACAAACTGGAGGGTCTGGAAACACCATATATTTT	TRBV5-1	TRBJ1-3	NA	NA
CASSPSRDREKLFF	TGTGCCAGCAGCCCGTCCCGGGACAGGGAAAAACTGTTTTTT	TRBV16	TRBJ1-4	once	TRBD1
CASSPSGRNYGYTF	TGTGCCAGCAGCCCTTCGGGACGGAACTATGGCTACACCTTC	TRBV7-2	TRBJ1-2	NA	NA
CASSYSTGPNYGYTF	TGTGCCAGCAGTTATAGTACAGGCCCTAACTATGGCTACACCTTC	TRBV6-5	TRBJ1-2	NA	NA
CASSSGTSGGRETQYF	TGCGCCAGCAGCTCCGGGACTAGCGGGGGTAGAGAGACCCAGTACTTC	TRBV5-1	TRBJ2-5	NA	TRBD2
CASSISPGPGVYGYTF	TGTGCCAGTAGTATATCACCGGGACCCGGAGTCTATGGCTACACCTTC	TRBV19	TRBJ1-2	once	NA
CASSLRGGVNTEAFF	TGCGCCAGCAGCTTGCGGGGAGGGGTGAACACTGAAGCTTTCTTT	TRBV5-1	TRBJ1-1	NA	NA
CASSSSSPRDPQHF	TGCGCCAGCAGCTCCTCGTCCCCCCGGGATCCCCAGCATTTT	TRBV5-1	TRBJ1-5	NA	NA
CASSPSGGPRGYTF	TGTGCCAGCAGCCCCTCTGGGGGGCCGCGTGGCTACACCTTC	TRBV6-5	TRBJ1-2	NA	NA
CASSLGQGNYEQYF	TGTGCCAGCAGCCTTGGACAGGGGAACTACGAGCAGTACTTC	TRBV9	TRBJ2-7	NA	TRBD1
CASSQSLHRRNEQYF	TGCGCCAGCAGTCAATCATTACACAGGCGTAACGAGCAGTACTTC	TRBV23-1	TRBJ2-7	NA	NA
CASRTDRVRYGYTF	TGTGCCAGCAGGACGGACAGGGTGCGCTATGGCTACACCTTC	TRBV2	TRBJ1-2	once	TRBD1
CASSPSDSRGEQYF	TGTGCCAGCTCACCTTCGGACAGTCGGGGCGAGCAGTACTTC	TRBV18	TRBJ2-7	NA	NA
CASRPGGSGNTIYF	TGTGCCAGCCGCCCCGGGGGCTCTGGAAACACCATATATTTT	TRBV7-2	TRBJ1-3	NA	NA
CASSLVTGATNEKLFF	TGTGCCAGCAGCTTAGTAACAGGCGCAACTAATGAAAAACTGTTTTTT	TRBV11-2	TRBJ1-4	NA	NA
CASSYSGSTLYEQYF	TGTGCCAGCAGTTACTCGGGCAGCACCTTATACGAGCAGTACTTC	TRBV6-6	TRBJ2-7	NA	NA
CASSLSAGTSYEQYF	TGCGCCAGCAGCTTGTCGGCAGGCACGTCCTACGAGCAGTACTTC	TRBV5-1	TRBJ2-7	once	NA
CASSEFRGYPGGNQPQHF	TGTGCCAGCAGTGAATTTAGGGGTTACCCAGGCGGCAATCAGCCCCAGCATTTT	TRBV25-1	TRBJ1-5	NA	NA
CASSLGAAYYGYTF	TGTGCCAGCAGCTTAGGGGCAGCTTACTATGGCTACACCTTC	TRBV7-2	TRBJ1-2	NA	NA
CAAKPGDMNTEAFF	TGTGCCGCCAAACCAGGGGATATGAACACTGAAGCTTTCTTT	TRBV19	TRBJ1-1	NA	NA
CASSQRWPANTGELFF	TGTGCCAGCAGCCAAAGATGGCCCGCGAACACCGGGGAGCTGTTTTTT	TRBV5-4	TRBJ2-2	NA	NA
CSVGQTNTEAFF	TGCAGCGTTGGACAGACGAACACTGAAGCTTTCTTT	TRBV29-1	TRBJ1-1	few	NA
CATTDRAANTGELFF	TGCGCCACCACCGACCGCGCTGCGAACACCGGGGAGCTGTTTTTT	TRBV10-2	TRBJ2-2	once	NA
CASSLGAYRGSGANVLTF	TGTGCCAGCAGCTTAGGGGCTTACAGGGGCTCTGGGGCCAACGTCCTGACTTTC	TRBV7-2	TRBJ2-6	NA	TRBD1
CASSRDSSVSYGYTF	TGTGCCAGCAGCCGGGACAGTAGTGTATCCTATGGCTACACCTTC	TRBV7-9	TRBJ1-2	NA	TRBD1
CASSPRDRGPYNEQFF	TGTGCCAGCAGCCCCCGGGACAGGGGTCCCTACAATGAGCAGTTCTTC	TRBV9	TRBJ2-1	once	TRBD1
CASPEGRTNEKLFF	TGTGCCAGTCCGGAGGGGCGTACTAATGAAAAACTGTTTTTT	TRBV19	TRBJ1-4	NA	NA
CASSRYADTQYF	TGTGCCAGCAGCCGTTATGCGGATACGCAGTATTTT	TRBV7-2	TRBJ2-3	once	NA
CASQGSLNTGELFF	TGTGCCAGCCAGGGGTCCCTCAACACCGGGGAGCTGTTTTTT	TRBV27	TRBJ2-2	NA	NA
CASSKANPSGGRTQYF	TGTGCCAGCAGCAAAGCGAACCCTAGCGGGGGTCGGACCCAGTACTTC	TRBV21-1	TRBJ2-5	NA	NA
CASSRLAGSYNEQFF	TGTGCCAGCAGCCGACTAGCGGGGTCATACAATGAGCAGTTCTTC	TRBV7-9	TRBJ2-1	NA	TRBD2
CASSLGTGKIWEQFF	TGTGCCAGCAGTCTCGGGACAGGGAAGATCTGGGAGCAGTTCTTC	TRBV28	TRBJ2-1	once	TRBD1
CAISESSPRNEQFF	TGTGCCATCAGTGAGTCGTCCCCCAGGAATGAGCAGTTCTTC	TRBV10-3	TRBJ2-1	NA	NA
CASSLAGLAGTYEQYF	TGTGCCAGCAGCTTAGCGGGGCTAGCGGGGACCTACGAGCAGTACTTC	TRBV7-8	TRBJ2-7	NA	TRBD2
CASTWTGSATNEKLFF	TGCGCCAGCACATGGACAGGATCGGCAACTAATGAAAAACTGTTTTTT	TRBV5-1	TRBJ1-4	NA	TRBD1
CASNFIWSETQYF	TGTGCCAGCAACTTTATATGGTCTGAGACCCAGTACTTC	TRBV6-6	TRBJ2-5	NA	NA
CASSHDFGEANEKLFF	TGTGCCAGCAGTCATGACTTTGGGGAAGCTAATGAAAAACTGTTTTTT	TRBV6-6	TRBJ1-4	NA	NA
CAISEAMDRGSEKLFF	TGTGCCATCAGTGAGGCCATGGACAGGGGAAGTGAAAAACTGTTTTTT	TRBV10-3	TRBJ1-4	NA	TRBD1
CASSLVTGLPGNTIYF	TGTGCCAGCAGCTTAGTGACAGGGCTCCCTGGAAACACCATATATTTT	TRBV7-2	TRBJ1-3	NA	TRBD1
CASSIAPRGTYEQYF	TGTGCCAGTAGTATTGCCCCTAGGGGGACCTACGAGCAGTACTTC	TRBV19	TRBJ2-7	NA	NA
CASSAMSGGYQETQYF	TGTGCCAGCAGCGCAATGTCAGGGGGGTATCAAGAGACCCAGTACTTC	TRBV5-6	TRBJ2-5	once	NA
CASSLQPGQEKLFF	TGTGCCAGCAGCCTTCAGCCGGGGCAAGAAAAACTGTTTTTT	TRBV5-5	TRBJ1-4	NA	NA